Shown below are 25 T cell receptor beta chains from a single sample sequenced in a study of cytomegalovirus exposure and HLA in healthy donors. PCR amplification relied on 60 Vbeta primers (plus 13 Jbeta primers). The protocol was immunoSEQ multiplex PCR, while the TCRdb copy is restricted to in-frame clones and leaves out a portion. The sample holds some 150,000 clones; around two thirds are singletons and the top ten take 2% to 3%. The sample was PBMCs. These receptors all come from a woman between 35 and 50 years old in good health and CMV-seronegative.

J is TRBJ1-2 and V is TRBV28; D is undetermined. This CDR3 spans 13 amino acids. The germline V gene encodes CDR1 MDHEN and CDR2 SYDVKM. V lost 3 bases, J lost 4 bases, and 9 bases lay in between. CDR3 bases: TGTGCCAGCAGTTTTGGAGTTACCTATGGCTACACCTTC. Residues: CASSFGVTYGYTF.

The genes are TRBV19 and TRBJ1-1, with 8 positions matching TRBD1. The CDR3 spans 15 residues. Per germline, CDR1 LNHDA and CDR2 SQIVND (reference sequence). V shed 3 bases, J shed 1 base, and the junction held 4 bases outside the gene matches. As DNA, the CDR3 is TGTGCCAGTAGTATGTTGGGACAGGCGAACACTGAAGCTTTCTTT. Its translation: CASSMLGQANTEAFF.

CDR3 sequence (DNA): TGTGCCAGCCAGATAGCCTCCGGGGCCAACGTCCTGACTTTC. This translates into CASQIASGANVLTF. The chain carries TRBV27 and TRBJ2-6; D gene ambiguous. This CDR3 contains 14 residues. V lost 8 bases to trimming and J lost 4 bases, with 12 bases between them. CDR1 is MNHEY and CDR2 is SMNVEV in the germline V gene (reference sequence).

Concerning this clone itself: An end of the junction does not agree with germline; a read error may underlie this. The chain joins TRBV27 to TRBJ1-2; possibly TRBD1 for D (5 bases). The CDR3 spans 13 residues. The germline V gene has CDR1 MNHEY and CDR2 SMNVEV (reference sequence). CDR3 bases: TGTGCCAGTCGGGGGGAGGTGAACTATGACTACACCTTC. It translates to CASRGEVNYDYTF.

CDR3 protein: CASSLGPPGRASNTIYF. In DNA, the CDR3 is TGTGCCAGCAGCTTAGGCCCTCCCGGCAGGGCGAGCAACACCATATATTTT. The chain combines TRBV7-2 with TRBJ1-3; D perhaps matches TRBD1 (5 bases). The CDR3 has 17 residues. Looked up from germline, CDR1 is SGHTA and CDR2 is FQGNSA. The V end lost 1 base, the J end lost 7 bases, and 20 bases lay between the germline ends.

This clone appeared a few times. V usage is TRBV28 and J usage is TRBJ1-4; no reliable D call. Germline CDR1 MDHEN, CDR2 SYDVKM. Trimming left V 6 bases short and J 4 bases short, with 12 bases between. The CDR3 is 14 residues long. The CDR3 reads CASSPRSRNEKLFF. The CDR3 bases are TGTGCCAGCAGCCCCCGGTCCCGTAATGAAAAACTGTTTTTT. Full variable domain (missing parts from reference TRBV28 and TRBJ1-4): DVKVTQSSRYLVKRTGEKVFLECVQDMDHENMFWYRQDPGLGLRLIYFSYDVKMKEKGDIPEGYSVSREKKERFSLILESASTNQTSMYLCASSPRSRNEKLFFGSGTQLSVL.

This chain links TRBV9 with TRBJ1-1, with D uncertain. The V and J ends lost 4 bases and 5 bases respectively, with 15 bases between them. The germline CDR1 and CDR2 sequences are SGDLS and YYNGEE. The CDR3 has 14 residues. The CDR3 region has the DNA TGTGCCAGCAGCCTGAACCTGGCCGAAACTGAAGCTTTCTTT. Translating gives CASSLNLAETEAFF.

The chain combines TRBV5-1 with TRBJ1-2; a possible D gene is TRBD1 (6 bases). Germline values: CDR1 SGHRS, CDR2 YFSETQ. CDR3 length: 15 amino acids. Trimming took off 4 bases at V and 5 bases at J, with 18 bases between the two ends. In DNA, the CDR3 is TGCGCCAGCAGCCCTTCGACAGGAGCGCAGTATGGCTACACCTTC. Amino acids: CASSPSTGAQYGYTF.

V and J are TRBV19 and TRBJ2-7; 8 bases fit TRBD1. This CDR3 has 14 residues. V gave up 5 bases and J gave up 3 bases; unmatched junction bases: 6. Germline loops: CDR1 LNHDA, CDR2 SQIVND (reference sequence). The DNA of the CDR3 is TGTGCCAGTAGTGTCTATGGACAGGGCTACGAGCAGTACTTC. The encoded protein is CASSVYGQGYEQYF.

V is TRBV27 and J is TRBJ1-1, with D maybe TRBD1 (5 bases). V lost 2 bases and J 5 bases, leaving 12 bases between the germline ends. The germline V gene encodes CDR1 MNHEY and CDR2 SMNVEV (reference sequence). CDR3 length: 14 amino acids. The chain's CDR3 is CASSLQGFYTEAFF. The CDR3 DNA follows: TGTGCCAGCAGTTTACAGGGATTTTATACTGAAGCTTTCTTT.

This chain uses TRBV10-1 with TRBJ2-7; D perhaps matches TRBD2 (5 bases). The V gene's germline CDR1 is WNHNN and CDR2 SYGVQD (reference sequence). The CDR3 has 11 amino acids. Trimming removed 2 bases from V and 6 bases from J, with 5 bases in between. The CDR3 loop reads CASSEGGEQYF. The CDR3 coding sequence is TGCGCCAGCAGTGAGGGAGGCGAGCAGTACTTC.

The chain recombines TRBV5-4 with TRBJ1-1, with D maybe TRBD1 (5 bases). Trimming took 3 bases from V and 2 from J, leaving 8 bases between them. Germline V gene data show CDR1 as SGHNT and CDR2 as YYREEE (reference sequence). This CDR3 is built from 13 residues. CDR3 DNA sequence: TGTGCCAGCAGCTACGACAGAAACACTGAAGCTTTCTTT. Its protein is CASSYDRNTEAFF.

This chain links TRBV9 with TRBJ2-2, with D possibly TRBD1 on 5 matching bases. V lost 1 base and J lost 6, with 7 bases in between. The V gene's germline CDR1 is SGDLS and CDR2 YYNGEE. There are 13 residues in the CDR3. The CDR3 protein is CASSVRGPGELFF. CDR3 in DNA: TGTGCCAGCAGCGTAAGGGGTCCCGGGGAGCTGTTTTTT.

This chain joins TRBV4-3 and TRBJ1-2, with D possibly matching TRBD1 (6 bases). Germline V lookup: CDR1 LGHNA, CDR2 YSLEER. V was clipped by 5 bases and J by 6 bases, with 16 bases between them. The CDR3 extends over 14 amino acids. The CDR3 is CASSIRLTGDGYTF. In DNA, the CDR3 is TGCGCCAGCAGCATCCGCCTGACAGGAGATGGCTACACCTTC.

The CDR3 sequence is CASSFVSGVIDTQYF. For the CDR3, the DNA is TGTGCCAGCAGCTTTGTCAGCGGGGTGATAGATACGCAGTATTTT. The chain employs TRBV7-9 and TRBJ2-3; 7 bases align to TRBD2. The germline V gene has CDR1 SEHNR and CDR2 FQNEAQ (reference sequence). V lost 3 bases, J lost 5 bases, and 8 bases stayed unmatched. This CDR3 has 15 amino acids.

V is TRBV2 and J is TRBJ1-5; 8 bases map to TRBD1. Germline assignment: CDR1 SNHLY and CDR2 FYNNEI. V shed 5 bases and J 2 bases; nucleotides not matched to a gene: 2. The CDR3 contains 14 residues. The CDR3 sequence: CASSLQGGNQPQHF. As DNA, the CDR3 is TGTGCCAGCAGTTTACAGGGGGGCAATCAGCCCCAGCATTTT.

A few counts support this clone. The chain employs TRBV29-1 and TRBJ2-3; 7 bases align to TRBD1. CDR1 is SQVTM, CDR2 ANQGSEA, per germline. The CDR3 is made up of 13 amino acids. The junction had 8 bases not matched to a gene; V was cut back by 7 bases and J by 4 bases. CDR3 coding DNA: TGCAGCGCAACCCTAGGGGGCCCAGATACGCAGTATTTT. It encodes CSATLGGPDTQYF.

The chain employs TRBV6-5 and TRBJ1-2; unclear D gene. The V gene lost 7 bases and the J gene lost 0 bases, with 9 bases spanning the gap. The CDR3 has 13 amino acids. Germline lookup yields CDR1 MNHEY and CDR2 SVGAGI. The CDR3 loop is CASTAAANYGYTF. As DNA, the CDR3 is TGTGCCAGCACGGCGGCAGCTAACTATGGCTACACCTTC.

This rearrangement joins TRBV15 to TRBJ1-5; the match to TRBD1 covers 7 bases. The germline gives CDR1 LNHNV, CDR2 YYDKDF (reference sequence). Unmatched junction bases numbered 8, after V lost 8 bases and J lost 4 bases. The length of the CDR3 is 14 residues. The CDR3 sequence: CATETGYENQPQHF. CDR3 nucleotide sequence: TGTGCCACCGAGACAGGGTATGAGAATCAGCCCCAGCATTTT.

The chain employs TRBV11-2 and TRBJ2-7; possibly TRBD2 for D (7 bases). This CDR3 has 15 residues. V lost 1 base, J lost 7 bases, and 17 bases lay in between. Germline loops: CDR1 SGHAT, CDR2 FQNNGV. As DNA, the CDR3 is TGTGCCAGCAGCTTAGCGCCGGGGGGCTTTAGGGAGCAGTACTTC. It encodes CASSLAPGGFREQYF. Full variable domain (remainder filled in from reference TRBV11-2 and TRBJ2-7): EAGVAQSPRYKIIEKRQSVAFWCNPISGHATLYWYQQILGQGPKLLIQFQNNGVVDDSQLPKDRFSAERLKGVDSTLKIQPAKLEDSAVYLCASSLAPGGFREQYFGPGTRLTVT.

This clone was picked up a small number of times. This chain uses TRBV9 with TRBJ2-5; 8 bases agree with TRBD2. Germline V lookup: CDR1 SGDLS, CDR2 YYNGEE. The CDR3 length is 15 residues. V lost 3 bases and J lost 3; bases outside the gene matches: 7. In DNA, the CDR3 is TGTGCCAGCAGCGGCCCCGGGACTAGGAAAGAGACCCAGTACTTC. Protein: CASSGPGTRKETQYF.

This clone was seen a handful of times. The junction shows a germline mismatch at one end, possibly a read error. The chain is built from TRBV5-6 and TRBJ1-1, with D unresolved. Germline V gene data show CDR1 as SGHDT and CDR2 as YYEEEE. The CDR3 consists of 11 residues. Here the CDR3 reads CASSFDTQAFF. As DNA, the CDR3 is TGTGCCAGCAGCTTTGACACTCAAGCTTTCTTT.

The chain couples TRBV7-2 to TRBJ2-5; 9 bases match TRBD2. With 3 bases clipped from V and 5 bases from J, the junction kept 13 bases outside the gene matches. Germline V CDR1 and CDR2: SGHTA, FQGNSA. The CDR3 extends over 17 amino acids. The CDR3 DNA is TGTGCCAGCAGCTTTCAGATTGGCGGGGGGGCCAGGGAGACCCAGTACTTC. It is translated as CASSFQIGGGARETQYF.

This rearrangement joins TRBV7-2 to TRBJ2-5; 8 bases agree with TRBD2. The CDR3 runs 15 residues. J gave up 2 bases and V 3 bases, and 5 bases lay outside the gene matches. The V gene's germline CDR1 is SGHTA and CDR2 FQGNSA. DNA for the CDR3: TGTGCCAGCAGCTTCCAGCGGGGGAGGCAAGAGACCCAGTACTTC. Protein product: CASSFQRGRQETQYF. Together with reference TRBV7-2 and TRBJ2-5, the CDR3 gives the full variable domain: GAGVSQSPSNKVTEKGKDVELRCDPISGHTALYWYRQSLGQGLEFLIYFQGNSAPDKSGLPSDRFSAERTGGSVSTLTIQRTQQEDSAVYLCASSFQRGRQETQYFGPGTRLLVL.

The chain joins TRBV29-1 to TRBJ1-1; 7 bases agree with TRBD1. The V gene end was trimmed by 3 bases and the J gene end by 6 bases; junction bases not matched to a gene: 7. The CDR3 spans 13 residues. CDR1 and CDR2 from the germline V gene are SQVTM and ANQGSEA. CDR3 loop: CSVERQGNPEAFF. DNA for the CDR3: TGCAGCGTTGAGAGACAGGGAAACCCTGAAGCTTTCTTT. Based on the CDR3 plus reference TRBV29-1 and TRBJ1-1, the full variable domain is SAVISQKPSRDICQRGTSLTIQCQVDSQVTMMFWYRQQPGQSLTLIATANQGSEATYESGFVIDKFPISRPNLTFSTLTVSNMSPEDSSIYLCSVERQGNPEAFFGQGTRLTVV.